The 20 T cell receptor beta chains below all came from one sample that was sequenced in a study of Ad26.COV2.S vaccination and SARS-CoV-2 variants. Stated treatment: 15 to 20 received Ad26.COV2.S at low or high dose, single or two shots; several received placebo; per-sample allocation not given. Samples were taken on day 63 after the first vaccine or placebo injection. The repertoire was sequenced with immunoSEQ multiplex PCR; TCRdb's copy has only in-frame clones and lacks some. The sample lists about 350,000 clones, about 89% occurring once. This material consisted of peripheral blood, taken in a trial of Ad26.COV2.S vaccine versus placebo. These receptors were obtained from a person aged 18-60 years who received the Ad26.COV2.S COVID-19 vaccine or a placebo.

This clone was found once. The rearrangement joins TRBV5-6 to TRBJ2-1; D ambiguous. V lost 0 bases to trimming and J lost 0 bases, with 13 bases between them. The CDR3 is 17 residues long. Germline loops: CDR1 SGHDT, CDR2 YYEEEE. CDR3: CASSLVPGRSSYNEQFF. CDR3 nucleotides: TGTGCCAGCAGCTTGGTGCCCGGACGGAGCTCCTACAATGAGCAGTTCTTC.

This chain joins TRBV7-9 and TRBJ2-7; TRBD2 is a possible D gene (7 bases). CDR3 length: 13 residues. The germline V gene has CDR1 SEHNR and CDR2 FQNEAQ (reference sequence). V was cut by 4 bases and J by 12 bases, with 19 bases left in between. DNA of the CDR3: TGTGCCAGCAGCTCCGAAGGGGGGGGGTTCCTGTACTTC. Translation: CASSSEGGGFLYF.

The chain employs TRBV7-3 and TRBJ1-3, with D unresolved. From germline, CDR1 is SGHTA and CDR2 FQGTGA. This CDR3 has 17 amino acids. V dropped 0 bases and J dropped 2 bases, with 14 bases sitting between them. DNA of the CDR3: TGTGCCAGCAGCTTAACTCTGGGTCTCCCCCCTGGAAACACCATATATTTT. It yields the protein CASSLTLGLPPGNTIYF.

J is TRBJ1-2 and V is TRBV30; 7 positions match TRBD1. The CDR3 totals 13 residues. Germline V gene lookup returns CDR1 GTSNPN and CDR2 SVGIG (reference sequence). With 3 bases clipped from V and 4 bases from J, the junction kept 5 bases outside the gene matches. CDR3 loop: CAWRAGTAYGYTF. CDR3 nucleotide sequence: TGTGCCTGGAGAGCGGGGACAGCCTATGGCTACACCTTC.

The rearrangement links TRBV6-6 to TRBJ2-7; tentative D call: TRBD2 (6 bases). This CDR3 has 15 amino acids. In germline, CDR1 is MNHNY, CDR2 SVGAGI (reference sequence). With 2 bases removed from V and 2 bases from J, the gap between germline ends came to 13 bases. CDR3 in amino acids: CASSYVRGGTYEQYF. CDR3 nucleotides: TGTGCCAGCAGTTACGTGCGGGGTGGGACCTACGAGCAGTACTTC.

This clone has only one observation. The rearrangement links TRBV5-1 to TRBJ2-5; the D gene is possibly TRBD2 (6 bases). CDR3 length: 13 residues. CDR1 and CDR2 from the germline V gene are SGHRS and YFSETQ. V was pared by 0 bases and J by 5 bases, with 8 bases between. The CDR3 is CASSLGRGETQYF. In nucleotides, the CDR3 is TGCGCCAGCAGCTTGGGCCGGGGGGAGACCCAGTACTTC.

CDR3: CASSPSGNSYNEQFF. For the CDR3, the DNA is TGTGCCAGCAGTCCCAGCGGGAACTCCTACAATGAGCAGTTCTTC. This chain connects TRBV6-4 to TRBJ2-1; 7 positions match TRBD2. Germline V gene data show CDR1 as MRHNA and CDR2 as SNTAGT. Germline trimming cut 5 bases from V and 0 bases from J; bases unmatched to any gene: 4. The CDR3 spans 15 residues.

V usage is TRBV28 and J usage is TRBJ2-1, with 11 bases identical to TRBD2. The CDR3 is 17 amino acids. Trimming removed 7 bases from V and 0 bases from J; junction bases left unmatched: 8. CDR1 MDHEN and CDR2 SYDVKM come from the germline V gene. The CDR3 region has the DNA TGTGCCAGCACTTCTAGCGGGAGGCAAAGCTCCTACAATGAGCAGTTCTTC. Translating it yields CASTSSGRQSSYNEQFF. The full variable domain, rest sourced from reference TRBV28 and TRBJ2-1, is DVKVTQSSRYLVKRTGEKVFLECVQDMDHENMFWYRQDPGLGLRLIYFSYDVKMKEKGDIPEGYSVSREKKERFSLILESASTNQTSMYLCASTSSGRQSSYNEQFFGPGTRLTVL.

The CDR3 DNA follows: TGCAGTGCTGCAGGGGTGAGGGGCTACACCTTC. It encodes CSAAGVRGYTF. The rearrangement uses TRBV20-1 and TRBJ1-2; D might be TRBD1 (6 bases). This CDR3 has 11 residues. Trimming took 5 bases from V and 8 from J, leaving 12 bases between them. The germline gives CDR1 DFQATT, CDR2 SNEGSKA (reference sequence).

This chain links TRBV19 with TRBJ2-6; D may be TRBD2 (5 bases). Per the germline V gene, CDR1 is LNHDA and CDR2 is SQIVND (reference sequence). This CDR3 spans 15 amino acids. Trimming removed 2 bases at V and 0 bases at J, with 5 bases between. The CDR3 bases are TGTGCCAGTAGTATAAGCGGCTCTGGGGCCAACGTCCTGACTTTC. Amino acids: CASSISGSGANVLTF.

The chain employs TRBV3-1 (or the pseudogene TRBV3-2) and TRBJ2-1; the D gene is possibly TRBD1 (5 bases). The CDR3 loop spans 15 amino acids. The V end was cut by 3 bases, the J end by 9 bases, with 18 bases between. Per the germline V gene, CDR1 is LGHDT and CDR2 is YNNKEL (reference sequence). CDR3 in DNA: TGTGCCAGCAGCCAGTGGCAGCAGGGCTGGGGTGAGCAGTTCTTC. Protein: CASSQWQQGWGEQFF.

The chain links TRBV5-6 to TRBJ2-3; D is perhaps TRBD2 (6 bases). This CDR3 has 14 amino acids. The germline V gene encodes CDR1 SGHDT and CDR2 YYEEEE. The ends were cut back, 5 bases at V and 3 bases at J, with 13 bases in the middle. The CDR3 loop reads CASRLAANTDTQYF. CDR3 bases: TGTGCCAGCAGACTAGCCGCAAATACAGATACGCAGTATTTT.

The chain carries TRBV5-1 and TRBJ1-1, with D hard to call. CDR3 length: 14 amino acids. Trimming took 0 bases from V and 0 from J, leaving 6 bases between them. Germline V gene sequence: CDR1 SGHRS, CDR2 YFSETQ. The CDR3 region is CASSLGNMNTEAFF. In nucleotides, the CDR3 is TGCGCCAGCAGCTTGGGGAACATGAACACTGAAGCTTTCTTT. Full variable domain (missing parts from reference TRBV5-1 and TRBJ1-1): KAGVTQTPRYLIKTRGQQVTLSCSPISGHRSVSWYQQTPGQGLQFLFEYFSETQRNKGNFPGRFSGRQFSNSRSEMNVSTLELGDSALYLCASSLGNMNTEAFFGQGTRLTVV.

In this sample, this clone turned up a few times. The V and J genes are TRBV7-3 and TRBJ2-2; D might be TRBD1 (5 bases). From germline, CDR1 is SGHTA and CDR2 FQGTGA. The CDR3 covers 13 residues. Trimming removed 6 bases at V and 7 bases at J, with 12 bases between. This chain's CDR3 is CASRGPPGGELFF. Written as DNA, the CDR3 is TGTGCCAGCAGGGGGCCCCCGGGCGGGGAGCTGTTTTTT.

This chain connects TRBV19 to TRBJ1-5; TRBD1 agrees at 9 bases. CDR3 size: 15 residues. The germline gives CDR1 LNHDA, CDR2 SQIVND (reference sequence). J was trimmed by 1 base and V by 6 bases; bases with no gene match: 4. The CDR3 sequence: CASSRQGGSNQPQHF. DNA of the CDR3: TGTGCCAGTAGCCGACAGGGGGGAAGCAATCAGCCCCAGCATTTT.

This clone was seen once. The chain combines TRBV9 with TRBJ1-2; D perhaps matches TRBD1 (6 bases). Per germline, CDR1 SGDLS and CDR2 YYNGEE. Trimming pared 0 bases from V and 7 bases from J, leaving 10 bases between. This CDR3 region has 13 residues. The CDR3 DNA reads TGTGCCAGCAGCGTAGGGACAGAGGGTGGCTACACCTTC. Encoded protein: CASSVGTEGGYTF.

This clone has just one count. J is TRBJ2-5 and V is TRBV5-1, with a weak D call TRBD1 (5 bases). The CDR3 runs to 13 residues. Germline CDR1 reads SGHRS; CDR2 reads YFSETQ. The V gene lost 2 bases and the J gene lost 3 bases, with 8 bases spanning the gap. The CDR3 spells CASSFQTEETQYF. The CDR3 DNA is TGCGCCAGCAGCTTTCAGACAGAAGAGACCCAGTACTTC.

The rearrangement uses TRBV27 and TRBJ2-1; D may match TRBD1 or TRBD2 (5 bases each). Trimming removed 0 bases from V and 7 bases from J, with 16 bases in between. The germline CDR1 and CDR2 sequences are MNHEY and SMNVEV (reference sequence). This CDR3 has 16 amino acids. CDR3 residues: CASSLSRGDSGNEQFF. The CDR3 nucleotides are TGTGCCAGCAGTTTATCTAGAGGGGATTCCGGAAATGAGCAGTTCTTC.

The chain employs TRBV11-2 and TRBJ2-3; D might be TRBD2 (6 bases). Germline loops: CDR1 SGHAT, CDR2 FQNNGV. The CDR3 contains 14 residues. With 6 bases removed from V and 10 bases from J, the gap between germline ends came to 20 bases. The CDR3 region is CASRNPGTSTPQYF. The CDR3 coding sequence is TGTGCCAGCAGAAATCCTGGGACTTCGACCCCGCAGTATTTT. The variable domain in full, completed from reference TRBV11-2 and TRBJ2-3, reads EAGVAQSPRYKIIEKRQSVAFWCNPISGHATLYWYQQILGQGPKLLIQFQNNGVVDDSQLPKDRFSAERLKGVDSTLKIQPAKLEDSAVYLCASRNPGTSTPQYFGPGTRLTVL.

The rearrangement joins TRBV6-5 to TRBJ1-1; D gene unclear. The CDR3 length is 13 residues. Germline V gene lookup returns CDR1 MNHEY and CDR2 SVGAGI. V shed 8 bases and J shed 2 bases, with 12 bases lying between them. CDR3 sequence reads: CASGSGVNTEAFF. CDR3 in DNA: TGTGCCAGCGGGTCAGGCGTAAACACTGAAGCTTTCTTT.